This T cell receptor beta chain was found in a study of early T cells in non-severe SARS-CoV-2 infection. Study findings and constraints: The study's VDJdb matching favored anti-spike CD8 responses and missed private and CD4 specificities.

Researchers tagged individual cDNA molecules with unique molecular identifiers. TCRdb re-analysed the 5' RACE reads in MiXCR, keeping a single row per CDR3 protein. The sample has about 98,000 distinct CDR3 sequences; about 10% are singletons. Germline V lookup: CDR1 LGHDT, CDR2 YNNKEL (reference sequence). The CDR3 length is 14 residues. Trimming removed 4 bases from V and 3 bases from J; junction bases left unmatched: 6. This clonotype was seen a handful of times. Its antigen is still unknown. Sequencing was performed on whole blood. The chain couples TRBV3-1 to TRBJ2-7; TRBD1 matches at 7 bases. This TCR was sampled from an adult who was a healthcare worker with PCR-confirmed SARS-CoV-2 infection or an uninfected control (not recorded which). The CDR3 protein is CASSPGDRFYEQYF. CDR3 nucleotides: TGTGCCAGCAGCCCAGGGGACAGATTCTACGAGCAGTACTTC.